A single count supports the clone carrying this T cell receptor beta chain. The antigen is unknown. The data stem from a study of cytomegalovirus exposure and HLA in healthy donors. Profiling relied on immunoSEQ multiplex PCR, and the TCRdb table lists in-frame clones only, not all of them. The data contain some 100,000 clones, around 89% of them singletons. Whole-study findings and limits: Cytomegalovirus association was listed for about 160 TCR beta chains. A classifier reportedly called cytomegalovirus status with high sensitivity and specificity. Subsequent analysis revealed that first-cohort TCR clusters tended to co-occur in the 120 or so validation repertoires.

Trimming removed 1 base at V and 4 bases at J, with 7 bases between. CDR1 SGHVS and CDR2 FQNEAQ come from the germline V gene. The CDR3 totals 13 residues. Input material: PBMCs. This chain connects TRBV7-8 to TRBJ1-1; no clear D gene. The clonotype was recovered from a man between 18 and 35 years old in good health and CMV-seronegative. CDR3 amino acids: CASSLVSSTEAFF. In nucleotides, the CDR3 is TGTGCCAGCAGCTTAGTGTCTTCCACTGAAGCTTTCTTT. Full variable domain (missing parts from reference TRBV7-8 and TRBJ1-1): GAGVSQSPRYKVAKRGQDVALRCDPISGHVSLFWYQQALGQGPEFLTYFQNEAQLDKSGLPSDRFFAERPEGSVSTLKIQRTQQEDSAVYLCASSLVSSTEAFFGQGTRLTVV.